This T cell receptor (beta chain) was sequenced during a study of T cell responses to AZD1222 COVID-19 vaccine. The overall study: Second doses at about 4 or about 12 weeks were pooled. General study points: White British people made up most donors, females outnumbered males, and clonal diversity was possibly underestimated. A reported finding is that nearly half of spike-specific TCRs target unmutated variant regions. All repertoire sampling was performed exclusively after the peak T cell response.

Remarks on this clone: Antigen specificity is unknown. At the DNA level, this CDR3 is encoded by other sequences in the same sample as well.

Using immunoSEQ multiplex PCR, the repertoire was profiled, and TCRdb retains in-frame clones only, with some absent. The repertoire holds about 120,000 clones, roughly 89% seen once, with 8.4% in the top ten. Germline CDR1 reads MNHNS; CDR2 reads SASEGT. This CDR3 spans 15 amino acids. V lost 2 bases, J lost 4 bases, and 2 bases stayed unmatched. The genes are TRBV6-1 and TRBJ2-5; 12 nucleotides agree with TRBD2. The specimen comprised peripheral blood, sampled on day 0 of AZD1222 vaccination. The clonotype originates from an adult in good health. The CDR3 DNA follows: TGTGCCAGCAGTGAACTAGCGGGGGGGCCAGAGACCCAGTACTTC. Translated, it gives CASSELAGGPETQYF.